These 29 T cell receptor beta chains were sequenced from one sample in a study of T cell responses to AZD1222 COVID-19 vaccine. Data came from immunoSEQ multiplex PCR; TCRdb stores just in-frame clones and leaves some out. The sample consists of approximately 190,000 clones, over 80% of them appearing once. The material sequenced was peripheral blood, taken on day 0 of AZD1222 vaccination. These receptors all stem from an adult in good health.

The J gene is TRBJ2-2, the V gene TRBV19; no reliable D call. V lost 6 bases to trimming and J lost 2 bases, with 28 bases between them. The CDR3 runs to 20 residues. The germline V gene has CDR1 LNHDA and CDR2 SQIVND (reference sequence). The CDR3 DNA follows: TGTGCCAGTAGAGTGAATTCTCCCCGGGTGGGCCAGCCTAACACCGGGGAGCTGTTTTTT. It specifies CASRVNSPRVGQPNTGELFF.

The chain joins TRBV5-5 to TRBJ1-5, with 7 bases matching TRBD1. V shed 0 bases and J 6 bases; nucleotides not matched to a gene: 12. CDR1 and CDR2 from the germline V gene are SGHKS and YYEKEE (reference sequence). This CDR3 region has 17 residues. CDR3: CASSLVQGSESGQPQHF. CDR3 in DNA: TGTGCCAGCAGCTTGGTACAGGGGTCCGAAAGTGGTCAGCCCCAGCATTTT.

The chain combines TRBV28 with TRBJ1-1; TRBD1 is a possible D gene (6 bases). The CDR3 totals 13 residues. Per germline, CDR1 MDHEN and CDR2 SYDVKM. V was pared by 6 bases and J by 11 bases, with 19 bases between. In nucleotides, the CDR3 is TGTGCCAGCAGCCCAGATAACAGGGCGGTGGCTTTCTTT. Its translation is CASSPDNRAVAFF. Full variable domain (rest looked up from reference TRBV28 and TRBJ1-1): DVKVTQSSRYLVKRTGEKVFLECVQDMDHENMFWYRQDPGLGLRLIYFSYDVKMKEKGDIPEGYSVSREKKERFSLILESASTNQTSMYLCASSPDNRAVAFFGQGTRLTVV.

This chain connects TRBV28 to TRBJ2-1, with a weak D call TRBD1 (6 bases). There are 14 residues in the CDR3. Between the trimmed V and J ends, which lost 6 bases and 6 bases, there was a span of 15 bases. Looked up from germline, CDR1 is MDHEN and CDR2 is SYDVKM. In DNA, the CDR3 is TGTGCCAGCAGGGGCGGACAGCCGGTCAATGAGCAGTTCTTC. It yields the protein CASRGGQPVNEQFF.

V gene TRBV20-1 combines with J gene TRBJ2-3; TRBD1 agrees at 10 bases. CDR1 is DFQATT and CDR2 is SNEGSKA in the germline V gene (reference sequence). This CDR3 is built from 19 residues. V lost 3 bases, J lost 6 bases, and 21 bases stayed unmatched. Here the CDR3 reads CSASGTGTGALPSRDTQYF. In nucleotides, the CDR3 is TGCAGTGCTAGTGGTACCGGGACAGGGGCCTTACCTTCCAGGGATACGCAGTATTTT.

The rearrangement uses TRBV7-9 and TRBJ1-1, with D tentatively TRBD1 (6 bases). The V and J ends lost 5 bases and 0 bases respectively, with 13 bases between them. The germline V gene has CDR1 SEHNR and CDR2 FQNEAQ (reference sequence). The CDR3 extends over 15 amino acids. CDR3 amino acids: CASSGRQEMNTEAFF. In DNA, the CDR3 is TGTGCCAGCAGCGGGAGACAGGAGATGAACACTGAAGCTTTCTTT. The full variable domain, rest sourced from reference TRBV7-9 and TRBJ1-1, is DTGVSQNPRHKITKRGQNVTFRCDPISEHNRLYWYRQTLGQGPEFLTYFQNEAQLEKSRLLSDRFSAERPKGSFSTLEIQRTEQGDSAMYLCASSGRQEMNTEAFFGQGTRLTVV.

The CDR3 DNA is TGTGCCAGCTCACCACCCACAGGCCACACAGATACGCAGTATTTT. It encodes CASSPPTGHTDTQYF. The chain links TRBV18 to TRBJ2-3; a weak D match, TRBD1 (5 bases). CDR1 KGHSH and CDR2 LQKENI come from the germline V gene. The CDR3 contains 15 residues. V gave up 0 bases and J gave up 2 bases, with 9 bases separating them.

The chain uses TRBV29-1 and TRBJ2-1, with D perhaps TRBD2 (6 bases). V lost 4 bases, J lost 4 bases, and 8 bases lay in between. The CDR3 consists of 12 residues. CDR1 is SQVTM and CDR2 is ANQGSEA in the germline V gene. As DNA, the CDR3 is TGCAGCGTTGGACGGGAGTACAATGAGCAGTTCTTC. This sequence encodes CSVGREYNEQFF.

V gene TRBV7-9 combines with J gene TRBJ1-2; D is uncertain. The germline V gene encodes CDR1 SEHNR and CDR2 FQNEAQ (reference sequence). The CDR3 contains 13 residues. V gave up 5 bases and J gave up 6 bases, with 13 bases separating them. CDR3 sequence (DNA): TGTGCCAGCAGCGACCAGGCTGGTGATGGCTACACCTTC. Encoded protein: CASSDQAGDGYTF. Together with reference TRBV7-9 and TRBJ1-2, the CDR3 gives the full variable domain: DTGVSQNPRHKITKRGQNVTFRCDPISEHNRLYWYRQTLGQGPEFLTYFQNEAQLEKSRLLSDRFSAERPKGSFSTLEIQRTEQGDSAMYLCASSDQAGDGYTFGSGTRLTVV.

Here the CDR3 DNA reads TGTGCCGCGGGAGATACGCAGTATTTT. Its protein product is CAAGDTQYF. The chain joins TRBV11-2 to TRBJ2-3; TRBD2 is a possible D gene (5 bases). V lost 11 bases and J lost 5, with 5 bases in between. Germline V gene sequence: CDR1 SGHAT, CDR2 FQNNGV. The CDR3 length is 9 residues.

CDR3 nucleotides: TGCGCCAGCAGCAACACCTACGAGCAGTACTTC. Translating gives CASSNTYEQYF. The chain employs TRBV5-1 and TRBJ2-7; no clear D. The CDR3 is 11 amino acids. V lost 4 bases and J lost 2, with 4 bases in between. CDR1 is SGHRS, CDR2 YFSETQ, per germline.

The gene calls are TRBV19 and TRBJ2-3; TRBD2 matches at 14 bases. The CDR3 runs 18 residues. Trimming at V came to 2 bases and at J to 4 bases, leaving 8 bases not matched to a gene. Germline loops: CDR1 LNHDA, CDR2 SQIVND (reference sequence). CDR3 nucleotide sequence: TGTGCCAGTAGTATATGGGGGACTAGCGGGGGTCCTGCAGATACGCAGTATTTT. Protein product: CASSIWGTSGGPADTQYF.

The V gene is TRBV5-1, the J gene TRBJ1-2; unclear D gene. In germline, CDR1 is SGHRS, CDR2 YFSETQ. V lost 3 bases and J 5 bases, leaving 17 bases between the germline ends. The CDR3 runs to 15 residues. CDR3 in amino acids: CASSSGPTGKYGYTF. CDR3 nucleotides: TGCGCCAGCAGCTCCGGCCCGACGGGGAAATATGGCTACACCTTC.

This chain joins TRBV27 and TRBJ1-5; D ambiguous. This CDR3 comprises 14 residues. Trimming pared 5 bases from V and 5 bases from J, leaving 13 bases between. Looked up from germline, CDR1 is MNHEY and CDR2 is SMNVEV (reference sequence). Here the CDR3 reads CASSNGGPHQPQHF. The CDR3 DNA sequence: TGTGCCAGCAGTAACGGTGGGCCACATCAGCCCCAGCATTTT.

The chain combines TRBV5-6 with TRBJ2-3; D might be TRBD2 (5 bases). The CDR3 is 13 residues long. Between the trimmed V and J ends, which lost 0 bases and 9 bases, there was a span of 11 bases. The germline V gene encodes CDR1 SGHDT and CDR2 YYEEEE. The CDR3 DNA is TGTGCCAGCAGCTTGGCCGTGGGAGAGACGCAGTATTTT. Its translation is CASSLAVGETQYF.

The chain couples TRBV19 to TRBJ1-1; no clear D. Germline-derived CDR1 and CDR2 are LNHDA and SQIVND (reference sequence). V was trimmed by 5 bases and J by 5 bases, leaving 24 bases between them. The CDR3 has 17 residues. This CDR3 is CASSPAGGRIPRTEAFF. The CDR3 region has the DNA TGTGCCAGTAGTCCCGCGGGCGGTCGTATCCCCAGAACTGAAGCTTTCTTT.

The chain is built from TRBV5-1 and TRBJ1-3; D is unclear. Germline-derived CDR1 and CDR2 are SGHRS and YFSETQ. Trimming removed 5 bases at V and 4 bases at J, with 19 bases between. CDR3 length equals 16 residues. CDR3 protein: CASRLSDRPVGNTIYF. The CDR3 nucleotides are TGCGCCAGCAGATTATCGGACCGACCGGTCGGAAACACCATATATTTT.

As DNA, the CDR3 is TGTGCCAGCAGCGGCCGACTCCCGGGAAACACCATATATTTT. It encodes CASSGRLPGNTIYF. The chain combines TRBV9 with TRBJ1-3, with unresolved D. CDR1 and CDR2 (germline): SGDLS, YYNGEE. V was cut by 3 bases and J by 4 bases, with 11 bases left in between. CDR3 length equals 14 residues.

This chain links TRBV5-5 with TRBJ1-1, with D possibly matching TRBD1 (5 bases). Trimming cost V 1 base and J 4 bases, with 14 bases left between them. In germline, CDR1 is SGHKS, CDR2 YYEKEE (reference sequence). The CDR3 loop spans 15 amino acids. The CDR3 coding sequence is TGTGCCAGCAGCTTGAGTTGGACCCAGGGCACTGAAGCTTTCTTT. Its protein product is CASSLSWTQGTEAFF.

The V and J genes are TRBV18 and TRBJ1-1; D possibly corresponds to TRBD1 (6 bases). V dropped 0 bases and J dropped 3 bases, with 11 bases sitting between them. The germline CDR1 and CDR2 sequences are KGHSH and LQKENI. This CDR3 has 15 residues. In DNA form, the CDR3 reads TGTGCCAGCTCACCACCGTCGGGGGCGGACACTGAAGCTTTCTTT. Translating gives CASSPPSGADTEAFF.

J is TRBJ1-2 and V is TRBV7-2; 10 bases agree with TRBD1. With 3 bases clipped from V and 6 bases from J, the junction kept 10 bases outside the gene matches. The CDR3 is made up of 16 amino acids. Germline-derived CDR1 and CDR2 are SGHTA and FQGNSA. The CDR3 reads CASSFSTLTGGDGYTF. CDR3 nucleotides: TGTGCCAGCAGCTTCTCCACCTTGACAGGGGGCGATGGCTACACCTTC.

A remark on this clone: This specimen includes other DNA sequences encoding the same CDR3. The chain links TRBV28 to TRBJ2-7; TRBD1 is a possible D gene (6 bases). Germline-derived CDR1 and CDR2 are MDHEN and SYDVKM. The CDR3 contains 12 residues. Trimming took 7 bases from V and 5 from J, leaving 12 bases between them. In DNA, the CDR3 is TGTGCCAGCAAGGCAGGGGTCCACGAGCAGTACTTC. Translating gives CASKAGVHEQYF.

This chain connects TRBV7-9 to TRBJ2-1, with D hard to call. Germline assignment: CDR1 SEHNR and CDR2 FQNEAQ (reference sequence). Trimming took off 0 bases at V and 0 bases at J, with 6 bases between the two ends. The CDR3 is 15 residues long. As DNA, the CDR3 is TGTGCCAGCAGCTTAGCGAAAAGCTCCTACAATGAGCAGTTCTTC. Translation gives CASSLAKSSYNEQFF.

Worth noting for this clone: An end of the junction differs from the germline gene, which may be a read error. The chain uses TRBV6-5 and TRBJ2-7; D remains ambiguous. CDR1 is MNHEY, CDR2 SVGAGI, per germline. The length of the CDR3 is 15 residues. CDR3 region: CASTPHGPASNEQYF. The CDR3 DNA follows: TGTGCCAGCACCCCCCACGGACCTGCCTCCAACGAGCAGTACTTC.

The chain couples TRBV2 to TRBJ1-3; D is undetermined. The CDR3 is made up of 15 amino acids. Germline assignment: CDR1 SNHLY and CDR2 FYNNEI. V lost 3 bases and J 0 bases, leaving 9 bases between the germline ends. This chain's CDR3 is CASSDWQPSGNTIYF. CDR3 nucleotides: TGTGCCAGCAGTGATTGGCAGCCCTCTGGAAACACCATATATTTT.

The chain couples TRBV12-3 or TRBV12-4 to TRBJ1-1; D possibly corresponds to TRBD1 (6 bases). The CDR3 spans 13 residues. The V end was cut by 3 bases, the J end by 3 bases, with 8 bases between. This CDR3 reads CASSLKGDTEAFF. The CDR3 DNA reads TGTGCCAGCAGTTTGAAGGGGGACACTGAAGCTTTCTTT.

This chain links TRBV5-6 with TRBJ1-1; D is unresolved. V was shortened by 0 bases and J by 10 bases, with 10 bases between the two germline ends. There are 12 residues in the CDR3. The germline gives CDR1 SGHDT, CDR2 YYEEEE. This chain's CDR3 is CASSLAGVGAFF. In DNA, the CDR3 is TGTGCCAGCAGCTTGGCTGGGGTCGGAGCTTTCTTT.

The chain couples TRBV2 to TRBJ1-2; TRBD1 might be the D (5 bases). The V gene lost 6 bases and the J gene lost 2 bases, with 13 bases spanning the gap. CDR1 and CDR2 from the germline V gene are SNHLY and FYNNEI. The CDR3 is 14 residues long. CDR3 nucleotide sequence: TGTGCCAGCAGGCAACAGGAGGCGAACTATGGCTACACCTTC. Translating gives CASRQQEANYGYTF.

V is TRBV7-2 and J is TRBJ2-2; TRBD2 aligns across 10 bases. CDR1 and CDR2 from the germline V gene are SGHTA and FQGNSA. The CDR3 spans 17 residues. Losses at the gene ends were 5 bases for V and 0 bases for J; bases not matched to a gene: 6. Written as DNA, the CDR3 is TGTGCCAGCAGCCCCCAACTAGCGGGGACGAACACCGGGGAGCTGTTTTTT. This encodes CASSPQLAGTNTGELFF.